This TCR beta chain was recorded in a study of blood T cells in healthy people across ages. Germline CDR1 and CDR2: LNHDA and SQIVND (reference sequence). The CDR3 is 15 amino acids. Trimming removed 3 bases from V and 0 bases from J, with 9 bases in between. The authors ran a second PCR of about 6 to 11 cycles using a sample-barcoded 5' primer and a J-beta primer mix. MiXCR was run by TCRdb on the 5' RACE reads, yielding one entry per CDR3 protein. The data hold 1.5 million to 2 million distinct CDR3 sequences, with about 49% observed a single time. The sample was blood. This rearrangement joins TRBV19 to TRBJ2-1; no clear D gene. This receptor was identified in a woman aged 40 to 50 in good health. CDR3: CASSIGRSSYNEQFF. The CDR3 DNA reads TGTGCCAGTAGTATCGGACGGAGCTCCTACAATGAGCAGTTCTTC.